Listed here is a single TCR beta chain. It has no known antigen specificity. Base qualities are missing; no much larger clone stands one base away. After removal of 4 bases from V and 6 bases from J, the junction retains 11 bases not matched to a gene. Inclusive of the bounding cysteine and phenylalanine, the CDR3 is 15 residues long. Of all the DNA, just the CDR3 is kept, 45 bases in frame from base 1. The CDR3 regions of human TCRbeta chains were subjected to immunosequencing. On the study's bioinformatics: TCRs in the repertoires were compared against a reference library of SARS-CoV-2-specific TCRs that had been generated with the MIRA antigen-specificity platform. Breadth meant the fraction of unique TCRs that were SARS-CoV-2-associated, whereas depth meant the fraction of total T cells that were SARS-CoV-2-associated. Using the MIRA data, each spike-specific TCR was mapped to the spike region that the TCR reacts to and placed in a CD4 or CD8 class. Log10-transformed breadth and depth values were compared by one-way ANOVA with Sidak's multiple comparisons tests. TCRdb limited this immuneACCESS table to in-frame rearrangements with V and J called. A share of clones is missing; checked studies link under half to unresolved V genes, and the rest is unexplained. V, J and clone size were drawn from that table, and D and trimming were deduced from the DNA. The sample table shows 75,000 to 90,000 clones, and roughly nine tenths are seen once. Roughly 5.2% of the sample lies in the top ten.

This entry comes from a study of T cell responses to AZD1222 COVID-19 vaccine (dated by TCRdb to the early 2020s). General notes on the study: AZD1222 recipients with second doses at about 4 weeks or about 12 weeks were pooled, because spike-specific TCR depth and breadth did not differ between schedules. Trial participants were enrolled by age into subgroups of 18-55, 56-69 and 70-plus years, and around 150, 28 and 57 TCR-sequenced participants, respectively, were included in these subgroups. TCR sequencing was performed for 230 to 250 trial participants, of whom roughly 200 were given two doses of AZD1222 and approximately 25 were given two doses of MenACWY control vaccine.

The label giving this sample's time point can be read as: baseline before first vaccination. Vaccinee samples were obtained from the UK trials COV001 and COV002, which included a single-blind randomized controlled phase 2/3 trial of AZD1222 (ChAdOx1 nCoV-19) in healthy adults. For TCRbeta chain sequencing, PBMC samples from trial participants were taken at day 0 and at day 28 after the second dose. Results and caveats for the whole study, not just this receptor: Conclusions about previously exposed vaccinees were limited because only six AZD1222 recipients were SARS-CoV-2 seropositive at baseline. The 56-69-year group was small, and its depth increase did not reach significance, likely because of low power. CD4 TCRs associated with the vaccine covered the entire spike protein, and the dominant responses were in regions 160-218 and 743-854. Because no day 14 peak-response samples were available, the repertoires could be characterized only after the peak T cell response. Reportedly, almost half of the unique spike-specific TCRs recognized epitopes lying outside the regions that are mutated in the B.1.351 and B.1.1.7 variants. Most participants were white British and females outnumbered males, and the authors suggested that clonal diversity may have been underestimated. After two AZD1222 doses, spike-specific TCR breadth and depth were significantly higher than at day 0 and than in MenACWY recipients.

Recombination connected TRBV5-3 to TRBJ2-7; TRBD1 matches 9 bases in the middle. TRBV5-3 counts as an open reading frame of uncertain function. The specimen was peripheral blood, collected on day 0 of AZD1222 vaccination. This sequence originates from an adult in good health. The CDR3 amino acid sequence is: CARSKGQGSRREQYF. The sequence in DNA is TGTGCCAGAAGCAAGGGACAGGGTTCGCGTCGCGAGCAGTACTTC.